This is a list of T cell receptor beta chains from one sample in a study of blood T cell repertoires in COVID-19. Only in-frame clones appear in the TCRdb table, and some are missing; sequencing was by immunoSEQ multiplex PCR. This sample yields some 380,000 clones, of which 80% to 90% are seen a single time; roughly 1.4% belongs to the top ten. Input material: PBMCs or T cells enriched from blood (not recorded which). The receptors were sampled from a man aged 25 to 45 who had recovered from COVID-19. Both conserved end residues are part of each CDR3. A D gene is named only where the DNA matches it firmly. Some rows have no size entry. The others give once, few or many, or a class for an expanded clone.

TRBV2	once	TRBJ1-5	NA	TGTGCCAGCAGCGGCACGGTCCAGGGTTGGGGTCAGCCCCAGCATTTT	CASSGTVQGWGQPQHF
TRBV4-1	NA	TRBJ2-3	TRBD2	TGCGCCAGCAGCCAAGATGATTATGATACTAGCGGGGTCGAAGATACGCAGTATTTT	CASSQDDYDTSGVEDTQYF
TRBV4-1	NA	TRBJ1-2	TRBD1	TGCGCCAGCAGCCCGGGACAGGGGGATGGCTACACCTTC	CASSPGQGDGYTF
TRBV12-3/TRBV12-4	NA	TRBJ1-1	NA	TGTGCCAGCAGTTATACGGGGACTGAAGCTTTCTTT	CASSYTGTEAFF
TRBV5-6	once	TRBJ1-5	TRBD1	TGTGCCAGCAGCTTGTACTCGGACAGGGGAAGCAATCAGCCCCAGCATTTT	CASSLYSDRGSNQPQHF
TRBV30	NA	TRBJ1-2	TRBD1	TGTGCCTGGACCTTGACAGGGGGCTATGGCTACACCTTC	CAWTLTGGYGYTF
TRBV7-2	NA	TRBJ1-3	NA	TGTGCCAGCAGCAGTACCTACAGCTCTGGAAACACCATATATTTT	CASSSTYSSGNTIYF
TRBV20-1	NA	TRBJ2-7	NA	TGCAGTGCTGGGGACACCTACGAGCAGTACTTC	CSAGDTYEQYF
TRBV10-3	NA	TRBJ2-5	TRBD2	TGTGCCAGCACTAGCGGGGGGGTCCAAGAGACCCAGTACTTC	CASTSGGVQETQYF
TRBV6-2/TRBV6-3	NA	TRBJ2-7	NA	TGTGCCAGCAGCCGTCTGGACAGTCCCTACGAGCAGTACTTC	CASSRLDSPYEQYF
TRBV4-3	NA	TRBJ1-2	NA	TGCGCCAGCAGCCCTTACCCCCCGGGGGACTATGGCTACACCTTC	CASSPYPPGDYGYTF
TRBV4-2	NA	TRBJ2-3	NA	TGTGCCAGCAGCCAAGAAGGAGTCGCCACAGATACGCAGTATTTT	CASSQEGVATDTQYF